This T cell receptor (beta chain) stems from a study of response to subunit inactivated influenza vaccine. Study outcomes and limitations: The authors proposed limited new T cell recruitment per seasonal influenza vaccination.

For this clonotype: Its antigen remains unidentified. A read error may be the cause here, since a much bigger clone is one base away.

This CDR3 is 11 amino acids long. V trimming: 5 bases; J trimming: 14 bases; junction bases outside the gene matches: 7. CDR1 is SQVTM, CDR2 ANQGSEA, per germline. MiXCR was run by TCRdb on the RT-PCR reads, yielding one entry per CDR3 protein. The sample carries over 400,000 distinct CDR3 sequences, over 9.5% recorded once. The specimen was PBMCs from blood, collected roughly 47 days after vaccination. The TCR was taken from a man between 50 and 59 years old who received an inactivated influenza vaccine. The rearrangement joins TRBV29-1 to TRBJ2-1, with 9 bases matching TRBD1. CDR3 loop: CSVLGDRVEFF. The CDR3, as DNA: TGCAGCGTTCTAGGGGACAGGGTAGAGTTCTTC.